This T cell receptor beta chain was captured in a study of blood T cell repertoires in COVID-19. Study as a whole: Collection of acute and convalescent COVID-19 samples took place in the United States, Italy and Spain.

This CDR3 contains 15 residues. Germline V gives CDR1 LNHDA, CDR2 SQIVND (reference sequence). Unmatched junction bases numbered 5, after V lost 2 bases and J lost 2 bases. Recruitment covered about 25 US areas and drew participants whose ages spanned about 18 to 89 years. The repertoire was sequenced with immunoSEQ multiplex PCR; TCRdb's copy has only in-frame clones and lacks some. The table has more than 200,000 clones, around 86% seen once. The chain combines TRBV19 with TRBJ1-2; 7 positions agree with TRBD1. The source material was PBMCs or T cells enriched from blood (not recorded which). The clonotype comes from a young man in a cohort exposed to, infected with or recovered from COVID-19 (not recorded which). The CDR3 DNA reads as TGTGCCAGTAGTATAAGCAGGGGGAGGAACTATGGCTACACCTTC. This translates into CASSISRGRNYGYTF.